Each of the 7 T cell receptor beta chains below was sequenced from the same sample in a study of identical twins. TCRdb re-analysed the 5' RACE reads in MiXCR, keeping a single row per CDR3 protein. Of under 350,000 distinct CDR3 sequences in the sample, roughly 10% were seen once. In addition, the sample was reused for a study of yellow fever vaccine responses in identical twins.

The material sequenced was CD8+ T cells sorted from blood. These receptors were collected from a woman under 30 in good health.

In its sample, this clonotype was seen a few times. V is TRBV14 and J is TRBJ1-2; TRBD1 matches 10 bases. Germline V gene sequence: CDR1 SGHDN, CDR2 FVKESK. This CDR3 region has 15 residues. V shed 4 bases and J 3 bases; nucleotides not matched to a gene: 5. CDR3 sequence reads: CASSPPGQGYYGYTF. DNA for the CDR3: TGTGCCAGCAGCCCCCCGGGACAGGGGTACTATGGCTACACCTTC. Together with reference TRBV14 and TRBJ1-2, the CDR3 gives the full variable domain: EAGVTQFPSHSVIEKGQTVTLRCDPISGHDNLYWYRRVMGKEIKFLLHFVKESKQDESGMPNNRFLAERTGGTYSTLKVQPAELEDSGVYFCASSPPGQGYYGYTFGSGTRLTVV.

The chain joins TRBV6-2 or TRBV6-3 to TRBJ2-7, with 7 nucleotides matching TRBD2. The V gene end was trimmed by 7 bases and the J gene end by 2 bases; junction bases not matched to a gene: 5. Germline V gene data show CDR1 as MNHEY and CDR2 as SVGEGT. The CDR3 has 13 residues. The DNA for the CDR3 is TGTGCCAGCAAAGACGGGACTACCTACGAGCAGTACTTC. Translation gives CASKDGTTYEQYF.

This sequence joins TRBV2 and TRBJ2-1; D uncertain. This CDR3 is 17 amino acids long. The germline V and J ends were trimmed by 2 bases and 2 bases, with 16 bases remaining between them. Germline V CDR1 and CDR2: SNHLY, FYNNEI. The CDR3 coding sequence is TGTGCCAGCAGTGAAATTGCGGCCGGGTTTGCCTACAATGAGCAGTTCTTC. This encodes CASSEIAAGFAYNEQFF.

This clonotype was seen at least ten times. The gene calls are TRBV12-5 and TRBJ2-1; TRBD2 matches 10 bases. The CDR3 is 12 amino acids. Per the germline V gene, CDR1 is LGHNT and CDR2 is FRNRAP. V lost 5 bases and J lost 10; bases outside the gene matches: 2. CDR3 loop: CASGDSGREQFF. CDR3 DNA: TGTGCTAGTGGTGATAGCGGGAGGGAGCAGTTCTTC.

This clonotype was counted between two and nine times. The CDR3 loop is CASSPPRGQETQYF. CDR3 in DNA: TGTGCCAGCAGCCCCCCCCGAGGGCAAGAGACCCAGTACTTC. The chain has TRBV7-9 and TRBJ2-5, with D possibly matching TRBD2 (5 bases). CDR1 is SEHNR, CDR2 FQNEAQ, per germline (reference sequence). The CDR3 sequence is 14 residues long. Trimming removed 5 bases at V and 2 bases at J, with 12 bases between.

The rearrangement links TRBV30 to TRBJ2-1, with a weak D call TRBD2 (5 bases). Trimming left V 0 bases short and J 9 bases short, with 6 bases between. Germline CDR1 GTSNPN, CDR2 SVGIG (reference sequence). This CDR3 has 11 amino acids. The CDR3 protein is CAWSVGVEQFF. Written as DNA, the CDR3 is TGTGCCTGGAGTGTCGGGGTTGAGCAGTTCTTC.

This sequence joins TRBV7-9 and TRBJ2-7; possible D gene TRBD1, 5 bases. V was clipped by 6 bases and J by 0 bases, with 12 bases between them. This CDR3 has 14 amino acids. Germline V CDR1 and CDR2: SEHNR, FQNEAQ (reference sequence). The CDR3 here is CASRYRWASYEQYF. The CDR3 region has the DNA TGTGCCAGCAGATACAGGTGGGCCTCCTACGAGCAGTACTTC.